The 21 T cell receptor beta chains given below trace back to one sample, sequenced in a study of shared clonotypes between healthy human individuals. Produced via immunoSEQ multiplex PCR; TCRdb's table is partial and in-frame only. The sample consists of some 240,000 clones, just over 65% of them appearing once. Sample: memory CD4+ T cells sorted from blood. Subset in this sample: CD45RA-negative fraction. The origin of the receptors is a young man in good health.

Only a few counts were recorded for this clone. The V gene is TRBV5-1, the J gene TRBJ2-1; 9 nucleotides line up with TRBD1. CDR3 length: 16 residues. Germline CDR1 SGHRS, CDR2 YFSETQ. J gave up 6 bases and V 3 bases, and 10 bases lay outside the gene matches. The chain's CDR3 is CASSSKSTGGINEQFF. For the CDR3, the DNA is TGCGCCAGCAGCTCAAAGAGCACAGGGGGCATCAATGAGCAGTTCTTC. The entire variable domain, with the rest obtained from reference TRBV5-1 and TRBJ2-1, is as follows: KAGVTQTPRYLIKTRGQQVTLSCSPISGHRSVSWYQQTPGQGLQFLFEYFSETQRNKGNFPGRFSGRQFSNSRSEMNVSTLELGDSALYLCASSSKSTGGINEQFFGPGTRLTVL.

CDR3 region: CASTTGGGNEQFF. The CDR3, as DNA: TGTGCCAGCACGACAGGAGGGGGGAATGAGCAGTTCTTC. This chain connects TRBV11-2 to TRBJ2-1; perhaps D is TRBD1 or TRBD2 (6 bases each). This CDR3 spans 13 amino acids. Germline-derived CDR1 and CDR2 are SGHAT and FQNNGV. Trimming left V 7 bases short and J 7 bases short, with 14 bases between.

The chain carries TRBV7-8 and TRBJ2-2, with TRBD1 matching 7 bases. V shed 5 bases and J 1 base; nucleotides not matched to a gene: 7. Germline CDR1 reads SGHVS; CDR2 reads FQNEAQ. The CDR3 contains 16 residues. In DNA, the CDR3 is TGTGCCAGCAGCGGACGAAGGGACAGGAACACCGGGGAGCTGTTTTTT. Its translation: CASSGRRDRNTGELFF. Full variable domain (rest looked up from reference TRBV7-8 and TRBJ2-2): GAGVSQSPRYKVAKRGQDVALRCDPISGHVSLFWYQQALGQGPEFLTYFQNEAQLDKSGLPSDRFFAERPEGSVSTLKIQRTQQEDSAVYLCASSGRRDRNTGELFFGEGSRLTVL.

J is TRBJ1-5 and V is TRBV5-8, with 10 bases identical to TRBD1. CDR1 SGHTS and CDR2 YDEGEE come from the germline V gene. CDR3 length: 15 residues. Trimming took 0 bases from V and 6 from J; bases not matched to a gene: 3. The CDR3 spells CASSLGQGASQPQHF. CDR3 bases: TGTGCCAGCAGCTTGGGACAGGGGGCAAGTCAGCCCCAGCATTTT.

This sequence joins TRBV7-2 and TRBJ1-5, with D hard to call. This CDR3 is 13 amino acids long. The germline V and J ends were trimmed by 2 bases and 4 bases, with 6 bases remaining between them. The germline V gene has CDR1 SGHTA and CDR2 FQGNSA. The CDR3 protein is CASSLMGNQPQHF. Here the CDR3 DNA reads TGTGCCAGCAGCTTAATGGGAAATCAGCCCCAGCATTTT.

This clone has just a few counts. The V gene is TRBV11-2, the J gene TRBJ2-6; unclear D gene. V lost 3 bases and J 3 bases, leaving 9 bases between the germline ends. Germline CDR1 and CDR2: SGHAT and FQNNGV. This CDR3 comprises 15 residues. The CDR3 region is CASSFQLFGANVLTF. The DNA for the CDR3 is TGTGCCAGCAGCTTTCAACTTTTTGGGGCCAACGTCCTGACTTTC.

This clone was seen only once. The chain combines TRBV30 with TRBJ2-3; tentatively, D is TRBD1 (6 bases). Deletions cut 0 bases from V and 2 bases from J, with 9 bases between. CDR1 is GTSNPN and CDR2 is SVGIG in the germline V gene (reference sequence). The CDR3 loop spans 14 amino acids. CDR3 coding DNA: TGTGCCTGGAGTGTACACAGGGTCACAGATACGCAGTATTTT. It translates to CAWSVHRVTDTQYF.

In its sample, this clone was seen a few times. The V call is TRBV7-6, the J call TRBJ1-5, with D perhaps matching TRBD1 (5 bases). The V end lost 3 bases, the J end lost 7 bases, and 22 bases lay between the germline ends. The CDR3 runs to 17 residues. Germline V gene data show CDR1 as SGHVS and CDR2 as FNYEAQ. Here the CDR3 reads CASSFSPGGTLGQPQHF. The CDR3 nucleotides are TGTGCCAGCAGCTTTTCTCCCGGCGGGACTTTGGGGCAGCCCCAGCATTTT.

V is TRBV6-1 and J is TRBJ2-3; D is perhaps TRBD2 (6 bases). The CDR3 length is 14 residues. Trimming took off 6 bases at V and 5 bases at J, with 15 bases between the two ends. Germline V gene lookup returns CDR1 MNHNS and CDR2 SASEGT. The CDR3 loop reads CASRNQRAGDTQYF. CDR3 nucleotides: TGTGCCAGCAGGAACCAAAGAGCGGGAGATACGCAGTATTTT.

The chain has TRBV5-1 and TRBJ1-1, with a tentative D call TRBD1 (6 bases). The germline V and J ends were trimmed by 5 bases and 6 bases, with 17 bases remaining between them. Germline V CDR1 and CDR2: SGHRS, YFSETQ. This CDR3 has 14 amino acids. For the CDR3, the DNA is TGCGCCAGCAGAGGAATTTCAGGGGATCCTGAAGCTTTCTTT. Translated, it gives CASRGISGDPEAFF.

For the CDR3, the DNA is TGTGCCAGCAGCCACCCCGGACGGAACAGGAAACTGTTTTTT. As protein: CASSHPGRNRKLFF. The chain carries TRBV7-6 and TRBJ1-4; a weak D match, TRBD1 (5 bases). Germline V gene sequence: CDR1 SGHVS, CDR2 FNYEAQ. V lost 5 bases, J lost 11 bases, and 18 bases lay in between. This CDR3 region has 14 residues.

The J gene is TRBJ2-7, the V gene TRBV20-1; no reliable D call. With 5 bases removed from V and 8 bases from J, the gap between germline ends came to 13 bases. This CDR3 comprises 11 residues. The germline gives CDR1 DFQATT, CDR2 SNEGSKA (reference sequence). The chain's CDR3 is CSAGVGDKQYF. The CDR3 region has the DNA TGCAGTGCTGGGGTTGGTGACAAGCAGTACTTC.

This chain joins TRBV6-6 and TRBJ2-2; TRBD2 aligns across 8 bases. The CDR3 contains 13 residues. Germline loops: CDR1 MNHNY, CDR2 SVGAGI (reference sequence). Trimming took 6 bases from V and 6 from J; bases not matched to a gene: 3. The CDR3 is CASSPTSAGELFF. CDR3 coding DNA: TGTGCCAGCAGCCCGACTAGCGCCGGGGAGCTGTTTTTT.

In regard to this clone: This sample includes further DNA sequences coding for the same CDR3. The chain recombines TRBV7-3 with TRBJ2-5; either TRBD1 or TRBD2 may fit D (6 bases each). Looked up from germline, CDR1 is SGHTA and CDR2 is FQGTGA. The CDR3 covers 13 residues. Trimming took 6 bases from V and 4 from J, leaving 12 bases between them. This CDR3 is CASSRGEGETQYF. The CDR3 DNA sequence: TGTGCCAGCAGTAGGGGGGAAGGAGAGACCCAGTACTTC. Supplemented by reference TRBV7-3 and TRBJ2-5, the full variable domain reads GAGVSQTPSNKVTEKGKYVELRCDPISGHTALYWYRQSLGQGPEFLIYFQGTGAADDSGLPNDRFFAVRPEGSVSTLKIQRTERGDSAVYLCASSRGEGETQYFGPGTRLLVL.

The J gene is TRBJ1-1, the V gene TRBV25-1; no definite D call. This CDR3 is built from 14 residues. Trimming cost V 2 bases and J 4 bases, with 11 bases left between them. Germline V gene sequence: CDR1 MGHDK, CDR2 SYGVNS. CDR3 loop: CASSEMEGSTEAFF. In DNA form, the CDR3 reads TGTGCCAGCAGTGAAATGGAGGGAAGCACTGAAGCTTTCTTT.

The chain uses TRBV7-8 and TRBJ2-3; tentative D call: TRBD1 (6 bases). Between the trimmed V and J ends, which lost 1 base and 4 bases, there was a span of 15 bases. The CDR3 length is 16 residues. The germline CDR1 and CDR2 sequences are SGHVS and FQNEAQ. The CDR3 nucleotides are TGTGCCAGCAGCTTAGTAGGGGGAATTGGTTCAGATACGCAGTATTTT. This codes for CASSLVGGIGSDTQYF.

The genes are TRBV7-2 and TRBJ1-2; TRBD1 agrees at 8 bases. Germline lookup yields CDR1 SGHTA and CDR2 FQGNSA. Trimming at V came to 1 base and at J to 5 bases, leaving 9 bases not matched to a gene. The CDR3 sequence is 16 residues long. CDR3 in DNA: TGTGCCAGCAGCTTAGGGGTGGACAGGGCGGGTTATGGCTACACCTTC. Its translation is CASSLGVDRAGYGYTF.

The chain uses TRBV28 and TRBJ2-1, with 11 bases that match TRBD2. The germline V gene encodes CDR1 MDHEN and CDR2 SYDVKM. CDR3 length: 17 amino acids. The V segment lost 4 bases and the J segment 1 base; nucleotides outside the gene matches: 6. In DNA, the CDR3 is TGTGCCAGCAGTTCCTATCGACTAGCGGGATCCTACAATGAGCAGTTCTTC. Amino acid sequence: CASSSYRLAGSYNEQFF. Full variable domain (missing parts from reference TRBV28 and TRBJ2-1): DVKVTQSSRYLVKRTGEKVFLECVQDMDHENMFWYRQDPGLGLRLIYFSYDVKMKEKGDIPEGYSVSREKKERFSLILESASTNQTSMYLCASSSYRLAGSYNEQFFGPGTRLTVL.

The CDR3 bases are TGTGCCAGCAGCTCGCGAACAGGGGCCTACGAGCAGTACTTC. Protein product: CASSSRTGAYEQYF. The V gene is TRBV5-4, the J gene TRBJ2-7; the match to TRBD1 covers 7 bases. The CDR3 sequence is 14 residues long. Looked up from germline, CDR1 is SGHNT and CDR2 is YYREEE (reference sequence). With V trimmed by 3 bases and J by 2 bases, 5 bases remained unmatched.

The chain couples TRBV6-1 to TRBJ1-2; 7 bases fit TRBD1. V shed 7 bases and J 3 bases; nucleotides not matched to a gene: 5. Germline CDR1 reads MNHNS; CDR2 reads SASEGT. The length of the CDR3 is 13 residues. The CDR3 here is CASIEGTDYGYTF. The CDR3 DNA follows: TGTGCCAGCATCGAAGGGACAGACTATGGCTACACCTTC.

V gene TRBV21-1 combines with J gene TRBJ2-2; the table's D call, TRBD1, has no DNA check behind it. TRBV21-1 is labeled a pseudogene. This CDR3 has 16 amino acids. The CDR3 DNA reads TGTGCCAGCAGCAATAGACAGAGGTGGGATCCCGGGGAGCTGTTTTTT. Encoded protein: CASSNRQRWDPGELFF.